These 7 T cell receptor beta chains came from one sample sequenced in a study of siplizumab effects on memory and regulatory T cells. Data came from immunoSEQ multiplex PCR; TCRdb stores just in-frame clones and leaves some out. Of tens of thousands of clones in the sample, roughly 90% were seen once. The sequenced sample was Tregs sorted from blood. The receptor source for this set is a human donor in good health.

The genes are TRBV10-3 and TRBJ2-1, with a tentative D call TRBD2 (6 bases). The CDR3 has 16 amino acids. Trimming shortened V by 8 bases and J by 2 bases, and 19 bases separated the two germline ends. Germline V CDR1 and CDR2: ENHRY, SYGVKD. CDR3: CAIGGDESGTYNEQFF. DNA of the CDR3: TGTGCCATCGGAGGGGACGAGAGCGGAACCTACAATGAGCAGTTCTTC.

This chain uses TRBV28 with TRBJ1-1; D is ambiguous. The CDR3 has 14 residues. V was clipped by 8 bases and J by 5 bases, with 18 bases between them. Per germline, CDR1 MDHEN and CDR2 SYDVKM. The CDR3 spells CASSVEVPRTEAFF. CDR3 bases: TGTGCCAGCTCCGTGGAGGTACCTAGGACTGAAGCTTTCTTT.

The chain is built from TRBV4-2 and TRBJ1-2; the match to TRBD1 covers 9 bases. This CDR3 is built from 14 residues. CDR1 is LGHNA, CDR2 YNFKEQ, per germline. J gave up 6 bases and V 0 bases, and 2 bases lay outside the gene matches. The CDR3 bases are TGTGCCAGCAGCCAAGACCGGACAGGGGATGGCTACACCTTC. Protein product: CASSQDRTGDGYTF.

The genes are TRBV5-1 and TRBJ2-1; 11 nucleotides match TRBD2. From germline, CDR1 is SGHRS and CDR2 YFSETQ. Trimming removed 1 base from V and 0 bases from J; junction bases left unmatched: 9. The CDR3 extends over 19 amino acids. The CDR3 DNA is TGCGCCAGCAGCTTGTTGGTGACTAGCGGGGTGTCCTCCTACAATGAGCAGTTCTTC. This gives the protein CASSLLVTSGVSSYNEQFF.

This chain joins TRBV4-1 and TRBJ1-2; D may be TRBD1 (6 bases). The CDR3 is 15 amino acids. Trimming left V 1 base short and J 3 bases short, with 12 bases between. Germline CDR1 is MGHRA and CDR2 is YSYEKL. The CDR3 loop is CASSQGPGAYYGYTF. Written as DNA, the CDR3 is TGCGCCAGCAGCCAAGGCCCAGGGGCTTACTATGGCTACACCTTC.

The chain employs TRBV7-6 and TRBJ2-5; TRBD1 aligns across 8 bases. The CDR3 is made up of 15 amino acids. Germline CDR1 is SGHVS and CDR2 is FNYEAQ. V shed 3 bases and J 10 bases; nucleotides not matched to a gene: 13. Here the CDR3 DNA reads TGTGCCAGCAGCTTTAGGGGACCAGGGGGCTGGGACCAGTACTTC. It encodes CASSFRGPGGWDQYF. Using reference TRBV7-6 and TRBJ2-5 for the parts outside the CDR3, the full variable domain is GAGVSQSPRYKVTKRGQDVALRCDPISGHVSLYWYRQALGQGPEFLTYFNYEAQQDKSGLPNDRFSAERPEGSISTLTIQRTEQRDSAMYRCASSFRGPGGWDQYFGPGTRLLVL.

DNA of the CDR3: TGTGCCAGCAGCCCGGACATATCTGGAAACACCATATATTTT. The encoded protein is CASSPDISGNTIYF. The chain combines TRBV5-4 with TRBJ1-3; weak D call: TRBD1 (5 bases). CDR1 is SGHNT and CDR2 is YYREEE in the germline V gene (reference sequence). Trimming shortened V by 4 bases and J by 1 base, and 9 bases separated the two germline ends. The length of the CDR3 is 14 residues.